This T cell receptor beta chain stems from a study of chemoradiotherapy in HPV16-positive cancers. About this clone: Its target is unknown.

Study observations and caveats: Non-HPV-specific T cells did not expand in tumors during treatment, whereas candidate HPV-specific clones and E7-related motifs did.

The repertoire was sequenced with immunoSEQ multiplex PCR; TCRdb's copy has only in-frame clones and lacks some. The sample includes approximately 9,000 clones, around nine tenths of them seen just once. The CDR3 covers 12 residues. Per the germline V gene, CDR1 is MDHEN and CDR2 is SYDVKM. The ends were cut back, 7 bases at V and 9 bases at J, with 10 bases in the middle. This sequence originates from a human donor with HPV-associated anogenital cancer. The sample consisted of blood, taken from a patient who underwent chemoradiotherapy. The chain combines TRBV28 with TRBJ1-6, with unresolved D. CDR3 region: CASITLGSPLHF. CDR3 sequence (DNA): TGTGCCAGCATCACTCTGGGTTCACCCCTCCACTTT.